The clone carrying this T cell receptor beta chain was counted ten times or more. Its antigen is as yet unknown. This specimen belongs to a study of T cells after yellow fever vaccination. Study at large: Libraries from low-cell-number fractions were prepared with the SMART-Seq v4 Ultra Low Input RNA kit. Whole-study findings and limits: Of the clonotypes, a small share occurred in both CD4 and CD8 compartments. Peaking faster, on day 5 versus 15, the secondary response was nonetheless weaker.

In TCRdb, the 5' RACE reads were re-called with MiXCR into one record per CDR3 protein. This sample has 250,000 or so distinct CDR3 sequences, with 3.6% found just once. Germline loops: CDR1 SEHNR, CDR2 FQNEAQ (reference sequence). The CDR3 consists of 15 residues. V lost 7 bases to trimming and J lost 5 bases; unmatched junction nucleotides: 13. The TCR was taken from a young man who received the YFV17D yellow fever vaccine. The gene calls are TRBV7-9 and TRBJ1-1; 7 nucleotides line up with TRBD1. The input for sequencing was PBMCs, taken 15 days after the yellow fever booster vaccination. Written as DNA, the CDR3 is TGTGCCAGCACCGTGACCGGGACAGAGAGTACTGAAGCTTTCTTT. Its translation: CASTVTGTESTEAFF.